This T cell receptor beta chain came from a study of shared clonotypes between healthy human individuals. As concerns this clone: Its specificity is unknown.

In the naive CD8 group, cells lacked CD45RO and were positively selected for CCR7, so terminally differentiated effector memory CD45RA+ cells were left out. General study results and limits: The study sampled only blood, and tissue repertoires likely differ. A small donor pool kept down the genetic and exposure-history diversity that was represented.

Once extracted for a subset, genomic DNA was divided evenly among several immunoSEQ plates. A roughly 200 ng quantity of DNA, some 30,000 T cell genomes, went into the sorted-subset replicate PCRs. The table came from immunoSEQ multiplex PCR; TCRdb's copy has only in-frame clones and leaves some out. The profile shows more than 2 million clones, roughly 93% of them singletons. CDR1 and CDR2 (germline): SEHNR, FQNEAQ (reference sequence). Between the trimmed V and J ends, which lost 1 base and 8 bases, there was a span of 14 bases. The CDR3 has 14 amino acids. This clonotype was obtained from a man aged 18 to 29 in good health. Some clones in this sample may be carry-over from other donors' samples. This chain connects TRBV7-9 to TRBJ1-2; possible D gene TRBD1, 5 bases. The material sequenced was naive CD8+ T cells from PBMCs. The CDR3 nucleotides are TGTGCCAGCAGCTTAGGGGACCTCCCATGGGGCTACACCTTC. Amino acids: CASSLGDLPWGYTF. The full variable domain, completed using reference TRBV7-9 and TRBJ1-2, is DTGVSQNPRHKITKRGQNVTFRCDPISEHNRLYWYRQTLGQGPEFLTYFQNEAQLEKSRLLSDRFSAERPKGSFSTLEIQRTEQGDSAMYLCASSLGDLPWGYTFGSGTRLTVV.